This T cell receptor (beta chain) was sequenced in a study of T cell clonotyping in hematopoietic cell transplantation. This CDR3 is 13 amino acids long. Germline loops: CDR1 MNHNS, CDR2 SASEGT. V was shortened by 4 bases and J by 2 bases, with 7 bases between the two germline ends. In this sample, this clone turned up a few times. Its antigen is currently unknown. Study-level findings and limits: At the given depth, recipient repertoires were over 95% de novo clonotypes. Recipient TCR diversity dropped after transplant; expanded clonotypes rose from day 30 to 180.

Sequenced by immunoSEQ multiplex PCR; TCRdb stores in-frame clones only, minus some. The sample yields about 45,000 clones, about 93% seen once. Sequenced sample: peripheral blood mononuclear cells. The receptor was derived from a woman between 50 and 59 years old in good health. Some clones in this sample may be carry-over from other donors' samples. The gene calls are TRBV6-1 and TRBJ2-3, with unresolved D. The CDR3 spells CASSVPVTDTQYF. The CDR3 coding sequence is TGTGCCAGCAGTGTCCCGGTCACAGATACGCAGTATTTT.